This TCR beta chain is from a study of blood T cell repertoires in COVID-19. Data came from immunoSEQ multiplex PCR; TCRdb stores just in-frame clones and leaves some out. This table has some 210,000 clones, under 90% appearing once. Germline CDR1 and CDR2: SGHDN and FVKESK. Trimming pared 4 bases from V and 0 bases from J, leaving 9 bases between. This CDR3 comprises 15 residues. Sequencing was performed on PBMCs or T cells enriched from blood (not recorded which). J is TRBJ1-4 and V is TRBV14; no firm D call. The clonotype comes from a woman in her 50s with acute COVID-19. CDR3 amino acids: CASSRVVATNEKLFF. CDR3 bases: TGTGCCAGCAGCCGAGTAGTTGCAACTAATGAAAAACTGTTTTTT.